This TCR beta chain came from a study of cytomegalovirus exposure and HLA in healthy donors. PCR was performed using 60 Vbeta and 13 Jbeta primers. Assay: immunoSEQ multiplex PCR; the TCRdb copy retains only in-frame clones and omits some. The data contain some 150,000 clones, around 81% of them singletons. The germline V gene encodes CDR1 ENHRY and CDR2 SYGVKD. The CDR3 covers 13 residues. V was clipped by 7 bases and J by 3 bases; unmatched bases: 5. This clone has just a few counts. The specimen was PBMCs. The receptor was isolated from a woman between 18 and 30 years old in good health and CMV-seropositive. The chain joins TRBV10-3 to TRBJ1-2; 7 bases fit TRBD1. The CDR3 loop is CAITSDRDYGYTF. The DNA for the CDR3 is TGTGCCATCACTTCAGACAGGGACTATGGCTACACCTTC.